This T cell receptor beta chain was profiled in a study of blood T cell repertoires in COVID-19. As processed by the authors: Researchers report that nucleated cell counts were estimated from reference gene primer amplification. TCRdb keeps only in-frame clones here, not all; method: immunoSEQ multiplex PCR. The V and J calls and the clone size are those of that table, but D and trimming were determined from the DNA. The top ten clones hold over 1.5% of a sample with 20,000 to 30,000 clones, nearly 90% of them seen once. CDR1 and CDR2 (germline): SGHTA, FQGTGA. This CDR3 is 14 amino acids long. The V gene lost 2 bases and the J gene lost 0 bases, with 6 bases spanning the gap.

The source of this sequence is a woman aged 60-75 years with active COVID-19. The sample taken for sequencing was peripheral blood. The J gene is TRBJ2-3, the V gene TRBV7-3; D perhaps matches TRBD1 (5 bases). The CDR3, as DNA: TGTGCCAGCAGCTTATCAGGGAGCACAGATACGCAGTATTTT. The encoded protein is CASSLSGSTDTQYF.